The source of this T cell receptor (beta chain) is a study of Ad26.COV2.S vaccination and SARS-CoV-2 variants. Sequencing was performed with immunoSEQ multiplex PCR; in TCRdb, only in-frame clones are kept and a portion is missing. The sample includes hundreds of thousands of clones, around 92% of them seen just once. Trimming shortened V by 4 bases and J by 6 bases, and 20 bases separated the two germline ends. Germline V gene sequence: CDR1 SGDLS, CDR2 YYNGEE. The CDR3 sequence is 15 residues long. Treatment of the sample: 15 to 20 received Ad26.COV2.S at low or high dose, single or two shots; about 5 received placebo; per-sample allocation not given. Day 63 after the first vaccine or placebo injection was the time point for sampling.

This receptor was identified in a person aged 18-65 years who received the Ad26.COV2.S COVID-19 vaccine or a placebo. This chain uses TRBV9 with TRBJ2-7; D may correspond to TRBD1 or TRBD2 (6 bases each). The sequences come from peripheral blood, collected in a trial of Ad26.COV2.S vaccine versus placebo. This CDR3 reads CASSPGPGAIGEQYF. The CDR3 coding sequence is TGTGCCAGCAGCCCGGGTCCGGGGGCCATCGGCGAGCAGTACTTC. Complete variable domain (other parts from reference TRBV9 and TRBJ2-7): DSGVTQTPKHLITATGQRVTLRCSPRSGDLSVYWYQQSLDQGLQFLIQYYNGEERAKGNILERFSAQQFPDLHSELNLSSLELGDSALYFCASSPGPGAIGEQYFGPGTRLTVT.